Sequencing of this T cell receptor (beta chain) was carried out in a study of blood T cells in healthy people across ages. About this clonotype itself: Its specificity is unknown. A junction end diverges from the germline sequence, so it may reflect a read error.

The use of a sample-barcoded 5' primer and a J-beta primer mix characterized a second PCR of roughly 7 to 12 cycles. Each of the samples gave a minimum of 2.5 million paired-end reads that contained CDR3. Each CDR3 protein gets one entry after TCRdb re-called the 5' RACE reads with MiXCR. The table has around 1,800,000 distinct CDR3 sequences, roughly two fifths seen once. The CDR3 contains 13 residues. Germline V gene data show CDR1 as DFQATT and CDR2 as SNEGSKA (reference sequence). Whole-study results and caveats: Aged donors had fewer naive CD4+ cells and lower diversity than long-lived donors.

The sample comprised blood. The chain combines TRBV20-1 with TRBJ2-5; D gene uncertain. This TCR derives from a human donor in good health. The CDR3 here is CSAKTGFAETQYF. CDR3 bases: TGCAGCGCTAAGACCGGATTTGCGGAGACCCAGTACTTC.